This T cell receptor (beta chain) was captured in a study of Ad26.COV2.S vaccination and SARS-CoV-2 variants (dated by TCRdb to about 2021). For the wider study: Donors in the vaccine arm were drawn from COV1001, a phase I-IIa trial of Ad26.COV2.S in healthy adults that was multicentre, randomized, double-blind and placebo-controlled. Ad26.COV2.S was given intramuscularly at 5x10^10 or 1x10^11 viral particles, as a single shot or as two shots 56 days apart. TCRbeta repertoire sequencing served as the tool for gauging how specific and how broad the SARS-CoV-2-reactive T cell receptors were following Ad26.COV2.S vaccination. A total of roughly 30 samples were included in the TCR-sequenced set, comprising approximately 20 Ad26.COV2.S vaccine recipients, 5 placebo recipients and 8 SARS-CoV-2 convalescent individuals. Trial participants were randomized into five groups of five: low-dose or high-dose Ad26.COV2.S given once or twice, or placebo on both occasions. Investigators remained blinded to trial group allocation during experiments and outcome assessment. Study-wide findings and limitations: According to the authors, total T cell responses may have been underestimated by the TCR breadth and depth analyses. Vaccine and placebo recipients had comparable non-spike TCR breadth, which fits with the vaccine containing only spike. After vaccination, spike-specific CD8+ and CD4+ T cell responses were reported to show substantial breadth. Spike-specific TCR breadth was higher in Ad26.COV2.S recipients than in placebo recipients (P = 0.0014). The study was not powered for comparison of responses between vaccine doses or regimens.

What the treatment or condition label conveys for this sample: approximately 18 received Ad26.COV2.S at low or high dose, single or two shots; five or six received placebo; per-sample allocation not given. Repertoires of vaccine and placebo recipients were sequenced from samples collected on day 63 after the first injection. In Cohort 1b, about 27 adults aged 18-55 years were enrolled at a single site in Boston, USA, between 29 July and 7 August 2020. As a vaccine, Ad26.COV2.S was a replication-incompetent adenovirus type 26 vector that expressed a prefusion-stabilized SARS-CoV-2 spike protein derived from the original Wuhan strain. TCRbeta CDR3 regions were sequenced with the immunoSEQ Assay. After extraction, genomic DNA underwent amplification by bias-controlled multiplex PCR, followed by high-throughput sequencing. The study's processing was this. To quantify the absolute abundance of every unique TCRbeta CDR3 region, sequences were collapsed and filtered. T cell fraction was estimated by normalizing TCRbeta template counts to usable DNA, which was measured by amplifying reference genes present in all nucleated cells. Repertoire TCRs were annotated as SARS-CoV-2-specific by exact matching of V gene, CDR3 amino acid sequence and J gene to a known reactive TCR set. The reference SARS-CoV-2 TCR set was obtained from MIRA and was filtered for enrichment in COVID-19-positive ImmuneCODE repertoires, whereby public or cross-reactive TCRs were removed. Based on the MIRA antigens, annotated TCRs were further analysed at the level of specific ORF or position within ORF. Breadth was defined as annotated unique rearrangements over total unique productive rearrangements; depth was the summed frequency of those rearrangements. Group comparisons of TCR breadth used two-sided Wilcoxon rank-sum tests. The table was pulled from immuneACCESS by TCRdb, which kept in-frame rearrangements only. Such tables lose some clones; where checked, under half of the loss comes from unresolved V genes, and the rest has no known cause. From that table come the V and J calls and clone size; the DNA was used to work out D and trimming. Recorded for this sample are roughly 510,000 clones; 87% of them occurred a single time. The biggest ten clones account for roughly 12% of the sample.

As to this clone: The specificity of this receptor is unknown. One base away there is no much larger clone; base qualities are not given.

From the cysteine up to the phenylalanine, the CDR3 has a length of 12 residues. Only the CDR3 DNA is retained, 36 bases long and in frame from the first base. CDR1 and CDR2 (SGHRS, YFSETQ) derive from the germline V gene. Trimming costs V 5 bases and J 1 base, and their ends lie 7 bases apart. This chain joins TRBV5-1 to TRBJ2-7; the D gene identity is not certain. The source material was peripheral blood, sampled in a trial of Ad26.COV2.S vaccine versus placebo. This sequence was found in a person between 18 and 59 years old who received the Ad26.COV2.S COVID-19 vaccine or a placebo. The CDR3 region reads CASSGESYEQYF. At the DNA level, the sequence is TGCGCCAGCAGTGGGGAATCCTACGAGCAGTACTTC.